A selection of T cell receptor beta chains follows, all from one sample in a study of CD8+CD57+ T cells in acquired aplastic anemia. TCRdb reprocessed the reads with MiXCR, giving one entry per CDR3 protein. The data contain 120,000 or so distinct CDR3 sequences, 48% of them seen just once; the ten biggest clones take up around 2.3%. Sequenced: sorted CD4+, CD8+, or CD8+CD57+ T cells (not recorded which) from PBMCs. The receptors shown here come from a human donor in good health, serving as a control. CDR3s include the opening cysteine and the closing phenylalanine or tryptophan. D genes are given only for firm matches. The size field is filled for only some rows; it gives once, few, many or a size class.

cdr3_aa: CASSPRLYGYTF
cdr3_nt: TGTGCCAGCAGCCCACGGTTATATGGCTACACCTTC
clone_size: NA
d_call: NA
j_call: TRBJ1-2
v_call: TRBV7-2

cdr3_aa: CSARALDSYEQYF
cdr3_nt: TGCAGTGCTAGAGCCCTGGACAGCTACGAGCAGTACTTC
clone_size: few
d_call: NA
j_call: TRBJ2-7
v_call: TRBV20-1

cdr3_aa: CASSLDTDGEGQYGYTF
cdr3_nt: TGTGCCAGCAGCTTAGACACGGACGGAGAGGGCCAGTATGGCTACACCTTC
clone_size: NA
d_call: NA
j_call: TRBJ1-2
v_call: TRBV7-3

cdr3_aa: CASSLLQGKGSGANVLTF
cdr3_nt: TGTGCCAGCAGCTTATTACAGGGAAAGGGCTCTGGGGCCAACGTCCTGACTTTC
clone_size: few
d_call: NA
j_call: TRBJ2-6
v_call: TRBV11-1

cdr3_aa: CASSLDRDEQFF
cdr3_nt: TGTGCCAGCAGTCTAGATAGGGATGAGCAGTTCTTC
clone_size: NA
d_call: NA
j_call: TRBJ2-1
v_call: TRBV2

cdr3_aa: CASSQGLPSSTDTQYF
cdr3_nt: TGTGCCAGCAGCCAAGGACTTCCGTCTAGCACAGATACGCAGTATTTT
clone_size: NA
d_call: NA
j_call: TRBJ2-3
v_call: TRBV4-2

cdr3_aa: CASSRDSSYEQYF
cdr3_nt: TGTGCCAGCTCCCGCGACAGTTCCTACGAGCAGTACTTC
clone_size: many
d_call: NA
j_call: TRBJ2-7
v_call: TRBV18

cdr3_aa: CASSVEAGTTYEQYF
cdr3_nt: TGTGCCAGCAGCGTAGAGGCAGGGACTACCTACGAGCAGTACTTC
clone_size: many
d_call: TRBD2
j_call: TRBJ2-7
v_call: TRBV9

cdr3_aa: CAISDPGLIGETQYF
cdr3_nt: TGTGCCATCAGTGACCCGGGTCTTATAGGGGAGACCCAGTACTTC
clone_size: many
d_call: NA
j_call: TRBJ2-5
v_call: TRBV10-3

cdr3_aa: CASSIASRSTYEQYF
cdr3_nt: TGTGCCAGTAGTATAGCGTCCAGGTCGACCTACGAGCAGTACTTC
clone_size: NA
d_call: NA
j_call: TRBJ2-7
v_call: TRBV19

cdr3_aa: CASSEDRGFTNEKLFF
cdr3_nt: TGCGCCAGCAGTGAGGACAGGGGGTTTACTAATGAAAAACTGTTTTTT
clone_size: NA
d_call: TRBD1
j_call: TRBJ1-4
v_call: TRBV10-2

cdr3_aa: CASSSGQGSLSRETQYF
cdr3_nt: TGCGCCAGCAGTTCCGGCCAGGGCAGTTTGTCTAGGGAGACCCAGTACTTC
clone_size: many
d_call: NA
j_call: TRBJ2-5
v_call: TRBV5-1

cdr3_aa: CASSVRGITGELFF
cdr3_nt: TGTGCCAGCAGTGTAAGGGGGATCACCGGGGAGCTGTTTTTT
clone_size: many
d_call: NA
j_call: TRBJ2-2
v_call: TRBV2

cdr3_aa: CASSQDTGRGGQNQYF
cdr3_nt: TGCGCCAGCAGCCAAGATACGGGGCGGGGGGGCCAAAACCAGTACTTC
clone_size: NA
d_call: TRBD2
j_call: TRBJ2-5
v_call: TRBV4-3

cdr3_aa: CASSPGLGTDTQYF
cdr3_nt: TGTGCCAGCAGCCCGGGACTAGGGACAGATACGCAGTATTTT
clone_size: NA
d_call: TRBD2
j_call: TRBJ2-3
v_call: TRBV7-3

cdr3_aa: CAISPGNEQYF
cdr3_nt: TGTGCCATCAGTCCCGGGAACGAGCAGTACTTC
clone_size: NA
d_call: NA
j_call: TRBJ2-7
v_call: TRBV10-3

cdr3_aa: CASSYQGGTDTQYF
cdr3_nt: TGTGCCAGCAGTTACCAAGGGGGCACAGATACGCAGTATTTT
clone_size: many
d_call: NA
j_call: TRBJ2-3
v_call: TRBV6-5

cdr3_aa: CASSPGGDSNYGYTF
cdr3_nt: TGTGCCAGCAGCCCAGGGGGGGACTCAAACTATGGCTACACCTTC
clone_size: NA
d_call: TRBD1
j_call: TRBJ1-2
v_call: TRBV2

cdr3_aa: CASSLGRGWNSPLHF
cdr3_nt: TGTGCCAGCAGCCTGGGCAGGGGATGGAATTCACCCCTCCACTTT
clone_size: many
d_call: NA
j_call: TRBJ1-6
v_call: TRBV6-1

cdr3_aa: CASSLSSPGREQYF
cdr3_nt: TGTGCCAGCAGTTTGAGTAGTCCGGGGCGGGAGCAGTACTTC
clone_size: NA
d_call: NA
j_call: TRBJ2-7
v_call: TRBV12-3/TRBV12-4

cdr3_aa: CSVEGRGRNYGYTF
cdr3_nt: TGCAGCGTTGAGGGTAGGGGGCGAAACTATGGCTACACCTTC
clone_size: NA
d_call: TRBD1
j_call: TRBJ1-2
v_call: TRBV29-1

cdr3_aa: CASSVAGESTDTQCF
cdr3_nt: TGTGCCAGCAGCGTTGCAGGGGAGAGCACAGATACGCAGTGTTTT
clone_size: NA
d_call: NA
j_call: TRBJ2-3
v_call: TRBV9

cdr3_aa: CASSVLSQGGNNEQFF
cdr3_nt: TGTGCCAGCAGCGTACTCTCCCAGGGGGGAAACAATGAGCAGTTCTTC
clone_size: NA
d_call: NA
j_call: TRBJ2-1
v_call: TRBV9

cdr3_aa: CATSNGYNTEAFF
cdr3_nt: TGTGCCACCAGCAATGGTTATAACACTGAAGCTTTCTTT
clone_size: medium-sized
d_call: NA
j_call: TRBJ1-1
v_call: TRBV15

cdr3_aa: CASTSGGLHQPQHF
cdr3_nt: TGTGCCAGCACCTCTGGAGGGCTACATCAGCCCCAGCATTTT
clone_size: many
d_call: NA
j_call: TRBJ1-5
v_call: TRBV7-9

cdr3_aa: CSVEVGQGYEQYF
cdr3_nt: TGCAGCGTTGAAGTAGGACAGGGGTACGAGCAGTACTTC
clone_size: medium-sized
d_call: TRBD1
j_call: TRBJ2-7
v_call: TRBV29-1

cdr3_aa: CASSPDSGANVPTF
cdr3_nt: TGTGCCAGCTCACCAGACTCTGGGGCCAACGTCCCGACTTTC
clone_size: NA
d_call: NA
j_call: TRBJ2-6
v_call: TRBV18

cdr3_aa: CVGSSTGGVNEQYF
cdr3_nt: TGTGTCGGCAGTTCGACAGGGGGCGTCAACGAGCAGTACTTC
clone_size: NA
d_call: TRBD1
j_call: TRBJ2-7
v_call: TRBV5-5

cdr3_aa: CASSLGVQGGNTEAFF
cdr3_nt: TGTGCCAGCAGCTTAGGGGTCCAGGGGGGGAACACTGAAGCTTTCTTT
clone_size: many
d_call: TRBD1
j_call: TRBJ1-1
v_call: TRBV7-2

cdr3_aa: CASSIEGDGYTF
cdr3_nt: TGTGCCAGTAGTATCGAAGGGGACGGCTACACCTTC
clone_size: NA
d_call: NA
j_call: TRBJ1-2
v_call: TRBV19

cdr3_aa: CATSRGEGTNTEAFF
cdr3_nt: TGTGCCACCAGCAGAGGAGAGGGCACGAACACTGAAGCTTTCTTT
clone_size: NA
d_call: NA
j_call: TRBJ1-1
v_call: TRBV15